The rows below give T cell receptor beta chains drawn from one sample of a study of blood T cell repertoires in COVID-19. Generated by immunoSEQ multiplex PCR, the TCRdb table keeps only in-frame clones and is missing some. The sample carries approximately 460,000 clones, about 91% recorded once. Sequencing input: peripheral blood. These receptor sequences come from a man between 18 and 35 years old with COVID-19, enrolled during active disease. Both conserved end residues are part of each CDR3. D genes are given only for firm matches. Clone size is stated in some rows and not others, as once, few, many or a class when expanded.

d_call j_call v_call clone_size cdr3_nt cdr3_aa
. TRBJ1-4 TRBV25-1 . TGTGCCAGCAGTGAGGAATGGGGCAGGGATGAAAAACTGTTTTTT CASSEEWGRDEKLFF
. TRBJ1-2 TRBV30 . TGTGCCTGGAGTAGGGATCTACAGGGTAACTATGGCTACACCTTC CAWSRDLQGNYGYTF
. TRBJ2-3 TRBV9 . TGTGCCAGCAGCGCCCAAAGGGAGCAGTCCGATACGCAGTATTTT CASSAQREQSDTQYF
TRBD2 TRBJ2-7 TRBV3-1/TRBV3-2 . TGTGCCAGCAGCCAAGCGTTAGCGGGGGTTCGCGAGCAGTACTTC CASSQALAGVREQYF
. TRBJ1-5 TRBV9 . TGTGCCAGCAGCGTAGACCAGGGAAGTAATCAGCCCCAGCATTTT CASSVDQGSNQPQHF
. TRBJ1-1 TRBV30 . TGTGCCTGGAGTCCTAGGCAGATTAACACTGAAGCTTTCTTT CAWSPRQINTEAFF
TRBD1 TRBJ1-2 TRBV9 once TGTGCCAGCAGCCAACGGACAGGGGGCTTTGGCTACACCTTC CASSQRTGGFGYTF
TRBD2 TRBJ2-1 TRBV7-8 once TGTGCCAGCAGCTTAGGACGCGGGGGGGTCGTTACCTACAATGAGCAGTTCTTC CASSLGRGGVVTYNEQFF
. TRBJ2-1 TRBV7-8 . TGTGCCAGCAGCTTAGGACAATTTAATGAGCAGTTCTTC CASSLGQFNEQFF
. TRBJ2-7 TRBV28 . TGTGCCAGCAGTTTGGTTGGAGGGAGAGGCAACGAGCAGTACTTC CASSLVGGRGNEQYF